The sequence of this T cell receptor (beta chain) was determined in a study of shared clonotypes between healthy human individuals. Germline V gene data show CDR1 as MNHEY and CDR2 as SMNVEV (reference sequence). V gave up 2 bases and J gave up 1 base, with 6 bases separating them. The CDR3 is made up of 14 amino acids. With respect to this clone: The same CDR3 arises from other DNA sequences in this sample as well.

Measured with immunoSEQ multiplex PCR; TCRdb has only the in-frame clones, and not every one. The sample includes some 2,000,000 clones, about 94% of them seen just once. Terminally differentiated effector memory CD45RA+ cells were left out of the naive CD8 fraction, which was CD45RO-negative and positively selected for CCR7. V usage is TRBV27 and J usage is TRBJ1-5; D unclear. Sequencing input: naive CD8+ T cells sorted from blood. This receptor was identified in a man younger than 35 in good health. This CDR3 reads CASSLMGSNQPQHF. CDR3 DNA sequence: TGTGCCAGCAGTTTAATGGGGAGCAATCAGCCCCAGCATTTT.